This TCR beta chain was sequenced for a study of T cell repertoires in cytomegalovirus infection (dated by TCRdb to between 2018 and 2021). Turning to the overall study: Donor HLA type was relevant to the analysis, because carriage of CMV infection together with the matching HLA type was indicated by public TCR beta signatures.

Summary of the overall study and its limitations: Carriers of CMV infection plus the relevant HLA type were discriminated by the cumulative frequency of public TCR beta family members in the study cohort and in an independent roughly 350-donor cohort. In the ex vivo response, HLA-C-restricted CMV-specific TCR beta clonotypes were dominant, and in two of eight donors the single most frequent clonotype came from this HLA-C-restricted group.

CDR1 SNHLY and CDR2 FYNNEI were looked up in the germline V gene. Reading from cysteine to phenylalanine, the CDR3 counts 14 amino acids. CDR3 DNA only is kept here, 42 bases in frame from base 1. A distance of 9 bases separates the germline ends of V and J, which lose 0 bases and 9 bases respectively. A note on this clonotype: The target of this receptor is not known. No much larger clone is present one base from it, and per-base qualities are unavailable.

The reads were generated on an Illumina HiSeq 1500. TCRdb's own reprocessing of the public reads used fastp at Q25 and MiXCR and kept productive beta chains. Identical CDR3 proteins give one entry, which carries the most common genes and DNA. This sample holds hundreds of thousands of distinct CDR3 sequences; more than 9% were observed only once. Of the sample, 3.5% to 4.5% is held by the ten largest clones. Sequencing was carried out using PBMCs. The receptor was isolated from a human donor in good health (CMV status not recorded). Some clones in this sample may be carry-over from other donors' samples. The rearrangement combines TRBV2 with TRBJ1-6; confidence is insufficient to name the D gene. CDR3 protein: CASSEAGWSSPLHF. DNA sequence: TGTGCCAGCAGTGAAGCGGGATGGAGTTCACCCCTCCACTTT.